This record looks at one TCR beta chain sequence and its context. Its antigen is unknown. No much larger clone exists at a distance of one base, and base qualities are not known. The data belong to a study of regulatory T cells in long-lasting Graves disease (dated by TCRdb to the early 2020s). Study-wide context: Persistent Graves' disease was defined as persistently positive TSH receptor autoantibodies together with antithyroid drug treatment for over 5 years. Patients with persistent Graves' disease were compared with patients with newly diagnosed Graves' disease using TCR sequencing and RNA sequencing of peripheral blood. The study took place in China and was registered as a clinical trial. A total of some 35 samples underwent TCR sequencing, from about 13 patients with persistent Graves' disease and 20 or so patients with newly diagnosed Graves' disease. Antithyroid drugs had been taken for approximately 9.7 years on average by persistent Graves' disease patients in the clinical cohort. General conclusions and limits of the study: Compared with newly diagnosed patients, patients with persistent Graves' disease had lower TCR Shannon entropy and fewer highly expanded clones, which suggests clonal expansion. More public clonotypes were shared among persistent patients (more than 2,500) than among newly diagnosed patients (approximately 1,000). Preferential use of TRBV28, TRBJ1-2 and TRBJ2-5 was observed in persistent disease, whereas TRBV20-1 and TRBJ2-1 were favored in newly diagnosed disease. The study examined only peripheral blood because the primary lesion, thyroid tissue, could not be accessed. The authors acknowledged the small sample size as a limitation that may reduce accuracy. Sequencing and analysis were limited to the TCR beta chain.

Library creation used multiplex PCR. Sequenced on an Illumina HiSeq 4000. CDR3 regions were amplified by Arm-PCR with iRepertoire HTBI primers to construct TCR beta libraries. PCR products were gel purified before sequencing. On the study's bioinformatics: Across samples, around 62 TRBV and 13 to 15 TRBJ segments were identified and used for gene usage analysis of CDR3 amino acid clonotypes. Filtered high-quality paired reads were merged into contigs using COPE and FqMerger. BLAST was used to align contigs to the IMGT TRBV, TRBD and TRBJ reference genes, and CDR3 was defined following IMGT. Clonotypes above 0.1% frequency were classified as highly expanded clones. Shannon entropy was used to measure repertoire diversity, and the Gini coefficient was used to measure V-J evenness. A clonotype found in more than one individual was treated as public. TCRdb handled the public reads itself, with Q25 trimming in fastp and clone calling in MiXCR, and kept productive beta chains. When rows share a CDR3 protein, they turn into one entry using the most common DNA and genes. Here the V and J calls rest on TCRdb's processing, not on the authors' analysis. This sample gives a few hundred thousand distinct CDR3 sequences in total; around 22% of them show up just once. Roughly 28% of the sample is held by the ten biggest clonotypes.

CDR3 length: 14 amino acids, cysteine to phenylalanine. Here the CDR3 DNA is all that survives: 42 bases in frame from base 1. V was cut back by 3 bases and J by 10 bases, leaving a gap of 15 bases between them. In the paper's terms, the time point label means: persistent/refractory GD, antithyroid drugs over 5 years with positive TRAb. RNA was extracted from PBMCs in TRIzol for both TCR sequencing and RNA sequencing. The diagnosis of Graves' disease followed American Thyroid Association guidelines. Patients for the study were recruited at an endocrinology department in Xi'an, China. From each patient, roughly 9 milliliters of peripheral blood was collected into an EDTA anticoagulant tube. Ficoll Paque Plus density gradient separation was used to isolate PBMCs, and no further T cell sorting was performed. An Agilent 2100 Bioanalyzer and agarose gel were used to check RNA quality, while a NanoDrop 2000 measured RNA concentration.

Source: peripheral blood mononuclear cells (PBMCs), taken when the disease was refractory, from a patient treated with antithyroid drugs. The rearranged segments are TRBV12-3 or TRBV12-4 and TRBJ1-4, with TRBD1 tentatively as D gene (5 bases match). The source of this sequence is a female donor with Graves disease. CDR3 loop: CASSFQGRAGKLFF. The DNA reads TGTGCCAGCAGTTTTCAGGGCCGCGCTGGAAAACTGTTTTTT.